These 31 T cell receptor beta chains were all obtained from the same sample, sequenced in a study of blood T cells in healthy people across ages. Primers used in a second PCR of about 6 to 12 cycles were a sample-barcoded 5' primer and a J-beta primer mix. TCRdb called the 5' RACE reads again in MiXCR, with one record for every CDR3 protein. The sample gives around 1,800,000 distinct CDR3 sequences, around 40% of which show up once; about 21% is in the top ten. Sequenced material: blood. Source of these receptors: a human donor in good health.

J is TRBJ2-1 and V is TRBV28, with D hard to call. This CDR3 contains 16 residues. V lost 2 bases and J lost 0, with 11 bases in between. Germline CDR1 reads MDHEN; CDR2 reads SYDVKM. The CDR3 region has the DNA TGTGCCAGCAGTTTAACGCTCTCAAGCTCCTACAATGAGCAGTTCTTC. Protein sequence: CASSLTLSSSYNEQFF.

This rearrangement joins TRBV7-2 to TRBJ1-2; 8 nucleotides match TRBD1. This CDR3 is built from 15 residues. V shed 5 bases, J shed 4 bases, and the junction held 9 bases outside the gene matches. The germline V gene has CDR1 SGHTA and CDR2 FQGNSA. In DNA, the CDR3 is TGTGCCAGCAGCCTCCGGACAGGGCACACCTATGGCTACACCTTC. This codes for CASSLRTGHTYGYTF.

This clonotype appeared a few times. This may come from a read error, since a much larger clone is one base off. For the CDR3, the DNA is TGTGCCAGCAGCCGACGGGGGGGACAGTACCAAGAGACCCAGTTCTTC. Translated, it gives CASSRRGGQYQETQFF. The chain uses TRBV7-3 and TRBJ2-1, with D maybe TRBD2 (8 bases). Trimming removed 5 bases at V and 13 bases at J, with 27 bases between. Germline V gives CDR1 SGHTA, CDR2 FQGTGA. This CDR3 region has 16 residues.

The V call is TRBV5-5, the J call TRBJ2-7; D remains unclear. The germline V gene encodes CDR1 SGHKS and CDR2 YYEKEE (reference sequence). The CDR3 sequence is 15 residues long. V dropped 5 bases and J dropped 0 bases, with 15 bases sitting between them. CDR3: CASSKGLLASYEQYF. The CDR3 DNA reads as TGTGCCAGCAGTAAAGGTCTCTTGGCCTCCTACGAGCAGTACTTC.

With regard to this clonotype: The junction departs from the called germline gene at one end, perhaps through a read error. The chain uses TRBV15 and TRBJ2-1, with TRBD2 matching 8 bases. The CDR3 extends over 16 amino acids. Germline assignment: CDR1 LNHNV and CDR2 YYDKDF (reference sequence). As DNA, the CDR3 is TGTGCCACCAGCAGAGGCCGGGGACTAGGTACCAATGAGCTGTTCTTC. Its protein is CATSRGRGLGTNELFF.

V usage is TRBV4-3 and J usage is TRBJ1-5, with D possibly TRBD1 on 6 matching bases. V lost 0 bases, J lost 5 bases, and 26 bases lay in between. The CDR3 consists of 20 residues. Germline V gives CDR1 LGHNA, CDR2 YSLEER. The CDR3 DNA reads as TGCGCCAGCAGCCAAGATTGGGTGGGGGGGCTCCGTACTTATGATCAGCCCCAGCATTTT. Protein product: CASSQDWVGGLRTYDQPQHF.

The chain has TRBV29-1 and TRBJ1-1, with D possibly being TRBD1 (5 bases). In germline, CDR1 is SQVTM, CDR2 ANQGSEA. The CDR3 has 18 amino acids. V was shortened by 0 bases and J by 0 bases, with 20 bases between the two germline ends. The CDR3 nucleotides read TGCAGCGTTGAAGACCTTGACAGTCCCAACCTTTTGAACACTGAAGCTTTCTTT. Residues: CSVEDLDSPNLLNTEAFF.

This sequence joins TRBV29-1 and TRBJ1-4; TRBD1 might be the D (6 bases). V was trimmed by 6 bases and J by 6 bases, leaving 14 bases between them. This CDR3 is built from 13 residues. Germline values: CDR1 SQVTM, CDR2 ANQGSEA. CDR3 in DNA: TGCAGCGTGAAGGACAGAGGTGATGAAAAACTGTTTTTT. It translates to CSVKDRGDEKLFF.

The table lists this clonotype with a few counts. J is TRBJ1-5 and V is TRBV20-1, with D perhaps TRBD1 (5 bases). CDR1 is DFQATT and CDR2 is SNEGSKA in the germline V gene (reference sequence). V gave up 4 bases and J gave up 1 base, with 8 bases separating them. The CDR3 runs to 13 residues. CDR3 residues: CSATDISNQPQHF. CDR3 nucleotides: TGCAGTGCTACGGACATAAGCAATCAGCCCCAGCATTTT.

The chain uses TRBV28 and TRBJ2-5; D gene uncertain. The CDR3 is 15 residues long. The germline V and J ends were trimmed by 5 bases and 2 bases, with 15 bases remaining between them. Germline V gene data show CDR1 as MDHEN and CDR2 as SYDVKM. CDR3 bases: TGTGCCAGCAGTGCTTCTGGGCTAGGTCAAGAGACCCAGTACTTC. Amino acid sequence: CASSASGLGQETQYF.

The chain employs TRBV4-3 and TRBJ1-1, with 10 bases aligning to TRBD1. The CDR3 is made up of 17 amino acids. The trim removed 0 bases at V and 11 bases at J, leaving 15 bases unmatched. Germline V gene data show CDR1 as LGHNA and CDR2 as YSLEER. CDR3 bases: TGCGCCAGCAGCCAAGATATTCTGGGACAGGGGATAAGGGGGGCTTTCTTT. Its protein is CASSQDILGQGIRGAFF.

The chain carries TRBV10-2 and TRBJ2-1, with 8 bases lining up with TRBD1. CDR3 length equals 14 residues. In germline, CDR1 is WSHSY, CDR2 SAAADI. V lost 11 bases, J lost 7 bases, and 13 bases stayed unmatched. The CDR3 bases are TGCGCCGGCCTAACAGGGGGAGTTCGGAATGAGCAGTTCTTC. It encodes CAGLTGGVRNEQFF.

Details on this clonotype: The junction departs from germline at one end; a sequencing error may be responsible. The rearrangement joins TRBV12-3 or TRBV12-4 to TRBJ2-5; 8 bases match TRBD2. The CDR3 runs to 17 residues. CDR3 DNA: TGTGCCTGCAGTTTAAGGCGGGGGGCCCGCCTAAAAGAGACCCAGTACTTC. Translating gives CACSLRRGARLKETQYF.

This clonotype is a singleton in its sample. V is TRBV5-1 and J is TRBJ1-4, with 7 positions matching TRBD1. Germline CDR1 SGHRS, CDR2 YFSETQ. Unmatched junction bases numbered 7, after V lost 0 bases and J lost 5 bases. This CDR3 region has 16 residues. DNA of the CDR3: TGCGCCAGCAGCTTGGGGTCGGGACAGATGAATGAAAAACTGTTTTTT. It yields the protein CASSLGSGQMNEKLFF.

V and J are TRBV12-3 or TRBV12-4 and TRBJ1-6, with D uncertain. This CDR3 has 14 amino acids. Trimming left V 1 base short and J 10 bases short, with 11 bases between. The CDR3 DNA reads as TGTGCCAGCAGTTTAGATTCCCTTGGCTCACCCCTCCACTTT. Translating gives CASSLDSLGSPLHF.

The chain links TRBV5-5 to TRBJ2-1, with D unclear. The germline CDR1 and CDR2 sequences are SGHKS and YYEKEE (reference sequence). Trimming cost V 0 bases and J 3 bases, with 10 bases left between them. CDR3 length equals 15 residues. This chain's CDR3 is CASSLEQWSYNEQFF. CDR3 bases: TGTGCCAGCAGCTTGGAACAGTGGAGCTACAATGAGCAGTTCTTC. The entire variable domain, with the rest obtained from reference TRBV5-5 and TRBJ2-1, is as follows: DAGVTQSPTHLIKTRGQQVTLRCSPISGHKSVSWYQQVLGQGPQFIFQYYEKEERGRGNFPDRFSARQFPNYSSELNVNALLLGDSALYLCASSLEQWSYNEQFFGPGTRLTVL.

The gene calls are TRBV6-1 and TRBJ2-5; D gene uncertain. This CDR3 is built from 11 residues. CDR1 is MNHNS and CDR2 is SASEGT in the germline V gene. With 6 bases removed from V and 3 bases from J, the gap between germline ends came to 5 bases. As DNA, the CDR3 is TGTGCCAGCAGGATAGAAGAGACCCAGTACTTC. This sequence encodes CASRIEETQYF.

V gene TRBV20-1 combines with J gene TRBJ2-7, with 9 bases aligning to TRBD1. J was trimmed by 2 bases and V by 0 bases; bases with no gene match: 5. Per the germline V gene, CDR1 is DFQATT and CDR2 is SNEGSKA (reference sequence). The CDR3 is 15 residues long. This CDR3 reads CSARDRGQGAYEQYF. CDR3 in DNA: TGCAGTGCTAGAGATAGGGGACAGGGAGCCTACGAGCAGTACTTC.

This chain joins TRBV5-1 and TRBJ1-2; 8 nucleotides match TRBD1. The germline CDR1 and CDR2 sequences are SGHRS and YFSETQ. CDR3 size: 16 residues. The junction had 12 bases not matched to a gene; V was cut back by 0 bases and J by 8 bases. This CDR3 reads CASSLAGYQGAKGYTF. In DNA form, the CDR3 reads TGCGCCAGCAGCTTGGCCGGCTATCAGGGGGCGAAAGGCTACACCTTC.

This rearrangement joins TRBV20-1 to TRBJ1-1, with a weak D call TRBD1 (5 bases). Germline lookup yields CDR1 DFQATT and CDR2 SNEGSKA (reference sequence). This CDR3 spans 15 amino acids. Trimming removed 0 bases at V and 4 bases at J, with 15 bases between. CDR3 sequence: CSARDPWVGVTEAFF. The CDR3 bases are TGCAGTGCTAGAGACCCATGGGTAGGGGTCACTGAAGCTTTCTTT.

The chain carries TRBV5-1 and TRBJ2-3; D gene unclear. Trimming removed 2 bases at V and 0 bases at J, with 13 bases between. The CDR3 has 16 residues. The germline V gene has CDR1 SGHRS and CDR2 YFSETQ. CDR3 DNA: TGCGCCAGCAGCTTTCACACGGAATCTAGCACAGATACGCAGTATTTT. Translation: CASSFHTESSTDTQYF.

The rearrangement links TRBV20-1 to TRBJ1-2, with TRBD1 matching over 9 bases. Losses at the gene ends were 5 bases for V and 6 bases for J; bases not matched to a gene: 16. From germline, CDR1 is DFQATT and CDR2 SNEGSKA (reference sequence). This CDR3 has 16 residues. The CDR3 coding sequence is TGCAGTGCTTATTCTGGACAGGGGAATTTCGATCATGGCTACACCTTC. Its protein product is CSAYSGQGNFDHGYTF.

The V and J genes are TRBV20-1 and TRBJ1-1; 9 bases align to TRBD1. V was clipped by 0 bases and J by 3 bases; unmatched bases: 5. The germline gives CDR1 DFQATT, CDR2 SNEGSKA (reference sequence). CDR3 length equals 15 residues. The CDR3 sequence is CSARDRDRVYTEAFF. CDR3 DNA: TGCAGTGCTAGAGATAGGGACAGGGTTTACACTGAAGCTTTCTTT.

The DNA of the CDR3 is TGCGCCAGCAGCCAAGATCCCAGGGGACTGAGGGAGCAGTACTTC. Translating it yields CASSQDPRGLREQYF. The chain combines TRBV4-3 with TRBJ2-7; D may be TRBD1 or TRBD2 (6 bases each). This CDR3 contains 15 residues. The germline gives CDR1 LGHNA, CDR2 YSLEER. The V gene lost 0 bases and the J gene lost 7 bases, with 16 bases spanning the gap.

This clonotype has just one count. The chain links TRBV28 to TRBJ2-7; tentatively, D is TRBD2 (7 bases). The CDR3 is made up of 17 amino acids. The ends were cut back, 5 bases at V and 7 bases at J, with 27 bases in the middle. Germline assignment: CDR1 MDHEN and CDR2 SYDVKM. Here the CDR3 reads CASSVGGLGQYRKEQYF. The CDR3 DNA reads TGTGCCAGCAGTGTGGGGGGGCTCGGGCAGTATCGTAAGGAGCAGTACTTC. Together with reference TRBV28 and TRBJ2-7, the CDR3 gives the full variable domain: DVKVTQSSRYLVKRTGEKVFLECVQDMDHENMFWYRQDPGLGLRLIYFSYDVKMKEKGDIPEGYSVSREKKERFSLILESASTNQTSMYLCASSVGGLGQYRKEQYFGPGTRLTVT.

The chain has TRBV20-1 and TRBJ2-5; 8 bases fit TRBD1. Germline V gene data show CDR1 as DFQATT and CDR2 as SNEGSKA (reference sequence). This CDR3 spans 12 amino acids. V gave up 6 bases and J gave up 5 bases; unmatched junction bases: 5. CDR3 nucleotides: TGCAGTGCCCCGGACAGGGACGAGACCCAGTACTTC. It is translated as CSAPDRDETQYF.

This chain links TRBV24-1 with TRBJ2-1, with TRBD2 matching 11 bases. Germline V gene sequence: CDR1 KGHDR, CDR2 SFDVKD. The ends lost 4 bases at V and 2 bases at J; junction bases unmatched: 3. The CDR3 extends over 16 amino acids. CDR3 nucleotide sequence: TGTGCCACCAGTGACAATAGCGGGGGGGCCTACAATGAGCAGTTCTTC. It encodes CATSDNSGGAYNEQFF.

The chain uses TRBV10-2 and TRBJ2-5; D ambiguous. Germline lookup yields CDR1 WSHSY and CDR2 SAAADI. This CDR3 region has 13 residues. The germline V and J ends were trimmed by 3 bases and 5 bases, with 10 bases remaining between them. The CDR3 region has the DNA TGCGCCAGCAGTGATGGGTTATGGGAGACCCAGTACTTC. Residues: CASSDGLWETQYF.

This clonotype turned up a few times. This chain connects TRBV7-9 to TRBJ2-1; TRBD1 aligns across 9 bases. The CDR3 sequence is 16 residues long. The germline CDR1 and CDR2 sequences are SEHNR and FQNEAQ (reference sequence). V trimming: 5 bases; J trimming: 7 bases; junction bases outside the gene matches: 12. CDR3 in amino acids: CASSPAGTGTRNEQFF. CDR3 DNA sequence: TGTGCCAGCAGCCCAGCGGGGACAGGGACTCGGAATGAGCAGTTCTTC.

A remark on this clonotype: One junction end does not reproduce the germline sequence, and a read error may be involved. The chain uses TRBV4-3 and TRBJ2-7; TRBD1 or TRBD2 may be the D gene (5 bases each). This CDR3 is 15 amino acids long. From germline, CDR1 is LGHNA and CDR2 YSLEER. CDR3 sequence reads: CAGSQGWGSSYEQYF. The DNA of the CDR3 is TGCGCCGGCAGCCAAGGGTGGGGGAGCTCCTACGAGCAGTACTTC.

On this clonotype itself: The junction does not match germline at one end; this may be a read error. The V call is TRBV7-9, the J call TRBJ2-7, with D possibly being TRBD2 (5 bases). In germline, CDR1 is SEHNR, CDR2 FQNEAQ (reference sequence). CDR3 size: 14 residues. The DNA for the CDR3 is TGTGTCAGCAGCATGGCGGGCAGTCCCTACGAGCAGTACTTC. The encoded protein is CVSSMAGSPYEQYF.